This T cell receptor (beta chain) was captured in a study of cytomegalovirus exposure and HLA in healthy donors. Both 60 Vbeta primers and 13 Jbeta primers went into the PCR. The repertoire was sequenced with immunoSEQ multiplex PCR; TCRdb's copy has only in-frame clones and lacks some. The data hold about 180,000 clones, with 77% observed a single time. This CDR3 is 12 amino acids long. The germline CDR1 and CDR2 sequences are SGHRS and YFSETQ. V gave up 1 base and J gave up 5 bases, with 6 bases separating them. The V and J genes are TRBV5-1 and TRBJ2-5; no clear D gene. The source of this sequence is a man aged 18 to 30 in good health and CMV-seronegative. Material for sequencing was PBMCs. The CDR3 loop reads CASSLSLETQYF. CDR3 DNA: TGCGCCAGCAGCTTGAGCCTTGAGACCCAGTACTTC.